This T cell receptor beta chain was sequenced in a study of cytomegalovirus exposure and HLA in healthy donors. This PCR relied on a set of 60 Vbeta primers and 13 Jbeta primers. Here immunoSEQ multiplex PCR was the method, and the copy in TCRdb shows in-frame clones only, minus some. The sample lists about 170,000 clones, over 70% seen once, with 1.2% in the top ten. As to this clone: The antigen is unknown.

Study-wide points: Later analysis identified several of the most significant clusters that appeared linked to common viral pathogens. The productive fraction for most TCR beta V segments was about 87% or about 30% in an earlier analysis. V- and J-gene trimming of TCR beta was linked (in a later analysis) to a missense DCLRE1C variant. When presence/absence was analysed, sequencing depth was taken to be roughly uniform across donors.

V was clipped by 5 bases and J by 5 bases; unmatched bases: 7. Germline V gene sequence: CDR1 SEHNR, CDR2 FQNEAQ (reference sequence). The CDR3 is 15 amino acids. The sequenced sample was PBMCs. The clonotype comes from a boy between 2 and 15 years old in good health and CMV-seronegative. This chain joins TRBV7-9 and TRBJ2-1, with 9 bases fitting TRBD1. The CDR3 region has the DNA TGTGCCAGCAGCCCCAGGACAGGGGAGGACAATGAGCAGTTCTTC. As protein: CASSPRTGEDNEQFF.